This T cell receptor beta chain was identified in a study of control samples from healthy donors and cancer patients. CDR1 and CDR2 from the germline V gene are LGHDT and YNNKEL (reference sequence). The CDR3 length is 13 residues. V lost 2 bases and J lost 4; bases outside the gene matches: 0. TCRdb's copy holds only in-frame clones and misses some; the assay was immunoSEQ multiplex PCR. The data hold approximately 150,000 clones, with 85% to 95% observed a single time. J is TRBJ1-1 and V is TRBV3-1 (or the pseudogene TRBV3-2), with 8 bases lining up with TRBD1. Sequenced material: blood. The clonotype comes from a young woman in good health. The CDR3 sequence is CASSQQGATEAFF. The CDR3 DNA sequence: TGTGCCAGCAGCCAACAGGGGGCCACTGAAGCTTTCTTT.